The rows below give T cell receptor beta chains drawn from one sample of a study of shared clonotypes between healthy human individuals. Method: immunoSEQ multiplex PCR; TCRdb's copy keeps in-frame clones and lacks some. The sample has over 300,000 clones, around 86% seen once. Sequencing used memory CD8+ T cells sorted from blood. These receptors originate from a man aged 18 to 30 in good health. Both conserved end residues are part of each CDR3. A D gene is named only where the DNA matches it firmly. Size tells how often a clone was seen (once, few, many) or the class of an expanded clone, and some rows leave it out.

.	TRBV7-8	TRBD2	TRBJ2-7	TGTGCCAGCAGCCCAGGACTAGCGGGGGGTCCAACCTACGAGCAGTACTTC	CASSPGLAGGPTYEQYF
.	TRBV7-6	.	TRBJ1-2	TGTGCCAGCAGCTTTATCACAAACTATGGCTACACCTTC	CASSFITNYGYTF
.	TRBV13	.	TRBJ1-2	TGTGCCAGCAGTCAAGGACAAGACTTCTATGGCTACACCTTC	CASSQGQDFYGYTF
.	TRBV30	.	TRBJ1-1	TGTGCCTGGATGGGCGGGACACTGATGAACACTGAAGCTTTCTTT	CAWMGGTLMNTEAFF
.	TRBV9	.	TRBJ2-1	TGTGCCAGCAGCGTAGAGGGTGGTGAGCAGTTCTTC	CASSVEGGEQFF
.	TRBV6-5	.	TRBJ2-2	TGTGCCAGCAGTTACCCGGGGGCTGGCACCGGGGAGCTGTTTTTT	CASSYPGAGTGELFF
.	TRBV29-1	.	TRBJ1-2	TGCAGCGAAGATGGTGGCTACACCTTC	CSEDGGYTF
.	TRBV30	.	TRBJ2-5	TGTGCCTGGAGTACCCACTCTAGGGCGGGGATCGGAGAGACCCAGTACTTC	CAWSTHSRAGIGETQYF
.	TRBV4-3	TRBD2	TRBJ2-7	TGCGCCAGCAGCCAAGAAACAAGCGGGGGGTTGAGCGAGCAGTACTTC	CASSQETSGGLSEQYF
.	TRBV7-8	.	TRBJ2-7	TGTGCCAGCAGCTTAGAGGCCAACTACGAGCAGTACTTC	CASSLEANYEQYF
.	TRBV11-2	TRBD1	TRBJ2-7	TGTGCCAGCAGCTTACGGACAGGCTACGAGCAGTACTTC	CASSLRTGYEQYF
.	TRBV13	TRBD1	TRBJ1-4	TGTGCCAGCAGCACCCGACAGGGTGTTGGTGAAAAACTGTTTTTT	CASSTRQGVGEKLFF
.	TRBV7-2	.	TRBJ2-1	TGTGCCAGCAGCCCCCCCTTGGCAAGTCCGGTCTACAATGAGCAGTTCTTC	CASSPPLASPVYNEQFF
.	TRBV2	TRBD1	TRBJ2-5	TGTGCCAGCAGCCGGACTAAACAGGGGGCGGAGGAGACCCAGTACTTC	CASSRTKQGAEETQYF
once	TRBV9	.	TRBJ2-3	TGTGCCAGCAGCGTATCGGGGACTCCCTTGGATACGCAGTATTTT	CASSVSGTPLDTQYF
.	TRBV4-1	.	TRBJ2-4	TGCGCCAGCAGCCATCTATATCCATTACGTCTAGCCAAAAACATTCAGTACTTC	CASSHLYPLRLAKNIQYF
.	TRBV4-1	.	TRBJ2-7	TGCGCCAGCAGCCAATACGGGGATGGGGCCTACGAGCAGTACTTC	CASSQYGDGAYEQYF
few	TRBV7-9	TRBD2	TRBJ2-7	TGTGCCAGCAGCCCCCCGGGACTAGCATACGAGCAGTACTTC	CASSPPGLAYEQYF
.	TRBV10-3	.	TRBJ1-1	TGTGCCATCAGTATTGACTTGAACACTGAAGCTTTCTTT	CAISIDLNTEAFF
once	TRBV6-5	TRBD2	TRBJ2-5	TGTGCCAGCACCCCCCGGACTAGCCAAGAGACCCAGTACTTC	CASTPRTSQETQYF
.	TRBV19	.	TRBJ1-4	TGTGCCAGTAGTACGTCCTCTAATGAAAAACTGTTTTTT	CASSTSSNEKLFF
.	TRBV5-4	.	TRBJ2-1	TGTGCCAGCAGCTTTGACCCGAATGAGCAGTTCTTC	CASSFDPNEQFF
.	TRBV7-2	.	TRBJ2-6	TGTGCCAGCAGCTTCCGGACTGGGGCCAACGTCCTGACTTTC	CASSFRTGANVLTF
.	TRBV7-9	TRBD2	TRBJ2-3	TGTGCCAGCAGCTTAGGTAGCGGGGGAAGTACAGATACGCAGTATTTT	CASSLGSGGSTDTQYF
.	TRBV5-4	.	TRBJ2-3	TGTGCCAGCAGCTTTTCGTATGGGCCCGCTAGCACAGATACGCAGTATTTT	CASSFSYGPASTDTQYF
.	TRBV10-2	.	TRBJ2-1	TGCGCCAGCTTCGGGACTGGACTCTACAATGAGCAGTTCTTC	CASFGTGLYNEQFF
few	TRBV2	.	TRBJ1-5	TGTGCCAGCAGTGACCCAAGGGGAATCGTAGGTCAGCCCCAGCATTTT	CASSDPRGIVGQPQHF
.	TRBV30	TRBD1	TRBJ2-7	TGTGCCTGGAGTGTGGGAGACAGGGCCGACGAGCAGTACTTC	CAWSVGDRADEQYF
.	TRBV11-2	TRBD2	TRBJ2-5	TGTGCCAGCAGCTTAGTCAAAGGGAGGGATGAGACCCAGTACTTC	CASSLVKGRDETQYF
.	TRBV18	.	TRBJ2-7	TGTGCCAGCTCACCCGGGACGGAAAGGTCCTACGAGCAGTACTTC	CASSPGTERSYEQYF
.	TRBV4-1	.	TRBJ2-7	TGCGCCAGCAGCCGTATCGTAATGGCCTCTTTCGAGCAGTACTTC	CASSRIVMASFEQYF
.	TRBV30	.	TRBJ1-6	TGTGCTACTGGCTGGGAAAACTATAATTCACCCCTCCACTTT	CATGWENYNSPLHF
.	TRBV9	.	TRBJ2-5	TGTGCCAGCAGCGAGGGCATACTAGTCGGTGAGACCCAGTACTTC	CASSEGILVGETQYF
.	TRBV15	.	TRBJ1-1	TGTGCCACAAGCAGAATGATAGGCACCACTGAAGCTTTCTTT	CATSRMIGTTEAFF
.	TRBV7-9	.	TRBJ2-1	TGTGCCAGCAGCCCTCGAGGAGCAGACTTCTACAATGAGCAGTTCTTC	CASSPRGADFYNEQFF
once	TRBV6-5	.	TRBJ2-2	TGTGCCAGCAGTCTCGACACCGGGGAGCTGTTTTTT	CASSLDTGELFF
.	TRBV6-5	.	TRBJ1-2	TGTGCCAGCAGTTACTCAGAATCCTATGGCTACACCTTC	CASSYSESYGYTF
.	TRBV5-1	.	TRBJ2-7	TGCGCCAGCACCGCCCTCGGGCACGGCTCCCCATACGAGCAGTACTTC	CASTALGHGSPYEQYF
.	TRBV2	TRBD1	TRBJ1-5	TGTGCCAGCAGCTTAACAGGGGGTGGTCAGCCCCAGCATTTT	CASSLTGGGQPQHF
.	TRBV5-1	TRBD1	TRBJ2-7	TGCGCCAGCAGCTTTGAGGGACAGGGGGACTACGAGCAGTACTTC	CASSFEGQGDYEQYF
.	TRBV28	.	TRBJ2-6	TGTGCCAGCAGTTTACTTTGGGACACCGATCTATCTGGGGCCAACGTCCTGACTTTC	CASSLLWDTDLSGANVLTF
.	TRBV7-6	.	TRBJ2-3	TGTGCCAGCAGCTTAGCGGGGGGGCTAGATACGCAGTATTTT	CASSLAGGLDTQYF
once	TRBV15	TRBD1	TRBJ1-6	TGTGCCACCAGCCGCCGGGACAGGGAGAACTCACCCCTCCACTTT	CATSRRDRENSPLHF
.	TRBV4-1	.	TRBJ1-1	TGCGCCAGCAGCCAAGGAGTCGGGCCTGAAGCTTTCTTT	CASSQGVGPEAFF
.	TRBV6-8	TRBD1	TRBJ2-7	TGTGCCAGCAGTTACCCGAGGACAGGGGGCGACTACGAGCAGTACTTC	CASSYPRTGGDYEQYF
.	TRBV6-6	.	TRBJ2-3	TGTGCCAGCAGTTTCCGGGTCTTAGGAGATACGCAGTATTTT	CASSFRVLGDTQYF
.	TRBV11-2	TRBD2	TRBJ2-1	TGTGCCAGCAGCACGTTGTTAGCGGGACAAAGCTCCTACAATGAGCAGTTCTTC	CASSTLLAGQSSYNEQFF
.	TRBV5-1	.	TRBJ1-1	TGCGCCAGCAGGCTTACACCGGACGCCACTGAAGCTTTCTTT	CASRLTPDATEAFF
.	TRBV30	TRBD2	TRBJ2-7	TGTGCCTGGAGTGTCTCGGGGGGGCCCCCCGAGCAGTACTTC	CAWSVSGGPPEQYF
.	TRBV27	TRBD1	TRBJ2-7	TGTGCCAGCAGTTTACGTAGTGGACAGGGGTTATTAAGGGGCCGCGAGCAGTACTTC	CASSLRSGQGLLRGREQYF
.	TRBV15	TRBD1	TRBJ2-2	TGTGCCACCAGCAGGGACAGGGTCACCGGGGAGCTGTTTTTT	CATSRDRVTGELFF
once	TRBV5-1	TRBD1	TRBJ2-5	TGCGCCAGCAGAACTCACAGGGGTCTTGGAGAGACCCAGTACTTC	CASRTHRGLGETQYF
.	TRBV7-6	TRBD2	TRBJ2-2	TGTGCCAGCAGCCCAGGACTAGCGAAGGGGACCGGGGAGCTGTTTTTT	CASSPGLAKGTGELFF
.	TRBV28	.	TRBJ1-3	TGTGCCAGCAGTTTCCGGGGCCCGAGCTCTGGAAACACCATATATTTT	CASSFRGPSSGNTIYF
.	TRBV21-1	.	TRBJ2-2	TGTGCCAGCAGAAGGGAGCACACCGGGGAGCTGTTTTTT	CASRREHTGELFF
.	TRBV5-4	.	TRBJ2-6	TGTGCCAGCAGCCCAGGGTCCAGAGGGGCCAACGTCCTGACTTTC	CASSPGSRGANVLTF
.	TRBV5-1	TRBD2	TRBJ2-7	TGCGCCAGCAGCCTGACTAGCGGGGGCTCCTACGAGCAGTACTTC	CASSLTSGGSYEQYF
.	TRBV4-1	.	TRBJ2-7	TGCGCCAGCAGCCAAAAAACCGGGGCCGTCTCCTACGAGCAGTACTTC	CASSQKTGAVSYEQYF
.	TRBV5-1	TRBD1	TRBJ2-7	TGCGCCAGCAGCTGGCCGGGACAGGGATACGAGCAGTACTTC	CASSWPGQGYEQYF
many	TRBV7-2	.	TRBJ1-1	TGTGCCAGCAGCCCCACCAGGGGTTTAGTGAACACTGAAGCTTTCTTT	CASSPTRGLVNTEAFF